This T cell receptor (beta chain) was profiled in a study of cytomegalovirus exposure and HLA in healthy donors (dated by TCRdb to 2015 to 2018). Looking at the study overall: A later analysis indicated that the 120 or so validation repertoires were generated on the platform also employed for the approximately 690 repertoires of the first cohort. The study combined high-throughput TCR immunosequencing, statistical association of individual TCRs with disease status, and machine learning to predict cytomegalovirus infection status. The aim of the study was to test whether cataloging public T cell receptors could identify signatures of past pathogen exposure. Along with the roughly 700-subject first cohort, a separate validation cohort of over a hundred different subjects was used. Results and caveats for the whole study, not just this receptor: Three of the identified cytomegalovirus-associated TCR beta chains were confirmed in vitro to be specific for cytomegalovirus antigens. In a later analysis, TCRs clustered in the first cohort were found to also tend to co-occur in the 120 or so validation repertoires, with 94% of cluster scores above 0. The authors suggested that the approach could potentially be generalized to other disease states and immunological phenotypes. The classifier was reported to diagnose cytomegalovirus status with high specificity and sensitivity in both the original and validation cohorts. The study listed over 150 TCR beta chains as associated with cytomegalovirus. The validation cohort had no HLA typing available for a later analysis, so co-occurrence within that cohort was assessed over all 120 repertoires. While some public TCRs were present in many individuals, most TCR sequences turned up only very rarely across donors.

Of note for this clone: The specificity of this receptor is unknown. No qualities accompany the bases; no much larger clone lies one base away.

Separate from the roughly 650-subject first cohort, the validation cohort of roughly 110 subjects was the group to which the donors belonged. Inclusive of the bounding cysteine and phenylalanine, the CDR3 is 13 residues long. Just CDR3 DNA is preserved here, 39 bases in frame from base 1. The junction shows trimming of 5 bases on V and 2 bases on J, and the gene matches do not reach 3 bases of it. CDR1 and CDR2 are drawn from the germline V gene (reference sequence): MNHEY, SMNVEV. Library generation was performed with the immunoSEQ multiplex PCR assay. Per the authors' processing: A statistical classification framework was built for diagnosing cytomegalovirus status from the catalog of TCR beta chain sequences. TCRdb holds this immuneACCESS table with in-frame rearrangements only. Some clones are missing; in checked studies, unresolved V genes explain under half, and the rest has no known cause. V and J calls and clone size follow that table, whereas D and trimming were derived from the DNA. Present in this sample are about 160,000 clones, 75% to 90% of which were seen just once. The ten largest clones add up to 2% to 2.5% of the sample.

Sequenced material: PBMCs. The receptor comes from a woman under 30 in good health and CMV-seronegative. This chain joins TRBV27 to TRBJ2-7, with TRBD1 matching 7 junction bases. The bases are TGTGCCAGCAGTCGGACAGGACCCTACGAGCAGTACTTC. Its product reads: CASSRTGPYEQYF.